This TCR beta chain originates from a study of blood T cell repertoires in COVID-19. About the study: The analysed material was cDNA or gDNA that came from T cells, B-cell-depleted T cells, or PBMCs.

The length of the CDR3 is 15 residues. V gave up 6 bases and J gave up 4 bases; unmatched junction bases: 5. Germline CDR1 reads SGHTA; CDR2 reads FQGTGA. Participants were placed into cohorts based on the clinical history they reported. Donors in Cohort 3 who had recovered were those with two negative PCRs, healthcare professional clearance, or resolution of their symptoms. Clones were read by immunoSEQ multiplex PCR, and TCRdb kept only the in-frame ones, dropping some. The sample contains a few hundred thousand clones, more than 65% of which appear only once. The receptor was isolated from a middle-aged man who had recovered from COVID-19. The sequenced sample consisted of PBMCs or T cells enriched from blood (not recorded which). The chain couples TRBV7-3 to TRBJ2-3; 12 bases agree with TRBD2. The CDR3 nucleotides are TGTGCCAGCAGGGTGACTAGCGGGAGTGCAGATACGCAGTATTTT. Its protein product is CASRVTSGSADTQYF.